These 9 T cell receptor beta chains came from one sample sequenced in a study of early T cells in non-severe SARS-CoV-2 infection. Each CDR3 protein is one row after TCRdb ran MiXCR on the 5' RACE reads. This sample has just under 85,000 distinct CDR3 sequences, with about 10% found just once. Here the sequenced sample was whole blood, taken at baseline. These receptor sequences come from an adult who was a healthcare worker with PCR-confirmed SARS-CoV-2 infection or an uninfected control (not recorded which).

This clonotype was seen only a few times. This chain links TRBV28 with TRBJ2-7, with 7 bases identical to TRBD2. The germline CDR1 and CDR2 sequences are MDHEN and SYDVKM. The CDR3 extends over 14 amino acids. Trimming at V came to 2 bases and at J to 2 bases, leaving 3 bases not matched to a gene. The CDR3 DNA is TGTGCCAGCAGTTTAAACGGGAGGCCCTACGAGCAGTACTTC. Translating it yields CASSLNGRPYEQYF.

This clonotype was seen more than once but under ten times. The CDR3 bases are TGTGCCTGGAGTGAGGGCCCGGCGGGAGCGTCCGAGCAGTACTTC. This translates into CAWSEGPAGASEQYF. This rearrangement joins TRBV30 to TRBJ2-7, with TRBD2 matching 7 bases. The CDR3 runs 15 residues. Per the germline V gene, CDR1 is GTSNPN and CDR2 is SVGIG (reference sequence). V lost 1 base to trimming and J lost 6 bases; unmatched junction nucleotides: 12.

This chain links TRBV6-1 with TRBJ1-1, with D uncertain. Trimming stripped 4 bases from V and 2 bases from J, with 14 bases between. From germline, CDR1 is MNHNS and CDR2 SASEGT. This CDR3 is built from 15 residues. Here the CDR3 DNA reads TGTGCCAGCAGTGCACCAGACTGGGGAAACACTGAAGCTTTCTTT. Protein sequence: CASSAPDWGNTEAFF.

The chain joins TRBV27 to TRBJ2-7, with 8 nucleotides matching TRBD2. The V gene end was trimmed by 2 bases and the J gene end by 1 base; junction bases not matched to a gene: 4. The CDR3 has 15 residues. CDR1 is MNHEY, CDR2 SMNVEV, per germline (reference sequence). The CDR3 loop is CASSLVTSGSYEQYF. The CDR3 coding sequence is TGTGCCAGCAGTTTAGTTACTAGCGGATCCTACGAGCAGTACTTC.

This clonotype was seen repeatedly, ten times or more. The chain couples TRBV20-1 to TRBJ2-7; 10 bases fit TRBD2. CDR1 is DFQATT and CDR2 is SNEGSKA in the germline V gene (reference sequence). With 1 base clipped from V and 7 bases from J, the junction kept 7 bases outside the gene matches. The CDR3 runs 14 residues. The CDR3 region is CSARGLAGAREQYF. Written as DNA, the CDR3 is TGCAGTGCTAGAGGCCTAGCGGGAGCGAGGGAGCAGTACTTC.

V usage is TRBV12-3 or TRBV12-4 and J usage is TRBJ2-7, with D hard to call. The CDR3 has 15 residues. V shed 2 bases and J shed 2 bases, with 13 bases lying between them. The CDR3 sequence is CASSLLGQRPYEQYF. In DNA form, the CDR3 reads TGTGCCAGCAGTTTACTCGGTCAGAGGCCCTACGAGCAGTACTTC.

This clonotype was seen at least ten times. The CDR3 sequence is CASSEDRHKDTQYF. The CDR3 coding sequence is TGTGCCAGCAGCGAGGACAGACATAAGGATACGCAGTATTTT. The chain couples TRBV6-5 to TRBJ2-3; D is perhaps TRBD1 (6 bases). V lost 6 bases and J 6 bases, leaving 16 bases between the germline ends. This CDR3 is 14 amino acids long. Germline lookup yields CDR1 MNHEY and CDR2 SVGAGI.

The table lists this clonotype with a few counts. J is TRBJ1-2 and V is TRBV12-3 or TRBV12-4, with D possibly matching TRBD1 (5 bases). This CDR3 comprises 13 residues. The ends were cut back, 6 bases at V and 6 bases at J, with 14 bases in the middle. The CDR3 loop is CASSSLRGHGYTF. CDR3 nucleotides: TGTGCCAGCAGCTCCCTGAGGGGTCATGGCTACACCTTC.

A word on this clonotype: The germline gene is not matched at one end of the junction; a read error may be the cause. The chain carries TRBV19 and TRBJ2-2; D is unclear. The CDR3 extends over 15 amino acids. The V gene's germline CDR1 is LNHDA and CDR2 SQIVND (reference sequence). The CDR3 loop is CACSIRLANTGELFF. The CDR3 DNA follows: TGTGCCTGTAGTATTCGCCTAGCGAACACCGGGGAGCTGTTTTTT.